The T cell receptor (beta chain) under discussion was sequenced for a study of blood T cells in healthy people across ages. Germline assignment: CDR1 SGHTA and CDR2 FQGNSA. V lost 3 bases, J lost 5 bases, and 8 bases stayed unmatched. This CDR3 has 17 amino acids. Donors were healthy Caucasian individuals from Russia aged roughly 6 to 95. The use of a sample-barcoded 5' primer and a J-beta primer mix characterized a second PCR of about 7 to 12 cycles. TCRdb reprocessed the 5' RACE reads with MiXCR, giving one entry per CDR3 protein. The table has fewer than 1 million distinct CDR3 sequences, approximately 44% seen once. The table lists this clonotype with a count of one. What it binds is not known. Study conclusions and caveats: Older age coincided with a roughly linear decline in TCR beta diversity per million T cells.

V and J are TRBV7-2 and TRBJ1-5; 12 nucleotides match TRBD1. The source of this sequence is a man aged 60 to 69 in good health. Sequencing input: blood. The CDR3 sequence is CASSFSSGTGGDQPQHF. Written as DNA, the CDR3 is TGTGCCAGCAGCTTTTCCTCCGGGACAGGGGGCGATCAGCCCCAGCATTTT.